The rows below give T cell receptor beta chains drawn from one sample of a study of CD8+ T cells in alopecia areata. Data came from immunoSEQ multiplex PCR; TCRdb stores just in-frame clones and leaves some out. There are tens of thousands of clones in the sample; approximately 70% occur only once, and 23% lies in the top ten. The material sequenced was CD8+ T cells sorted from blood, taken at week 24, from a patient treated with tofacitinib. The receptors stem from a human donor with alopecia areata. The CDR3 runs from the conserved cysteine through the conserved F or W. The D gene is left open where the match is weak. Not all rows give a size; the values are once, few, many and, for expanded clones, a class.

CDR3	DNA	V	D	J	size
CAWNHNTEAFF	TGTGCCTGGAACCATAACACTGAAGCTTTCTTT	TRBV30	-	TRBJ1-1	-
CASSPQDTREQYF	TGTGCCAGCAGCCCGCAGGACACGAGGGAGCAGTACTTC	TRBV5-4	-	TRBJ2-7	-
CSVVDGTYEQYF	TGCAGCGTTGTAGACGGGACCTACGAGCAGTACTTC	TRBV29-1	-	TRBJ2-7	-
CASSVGGTYSYEQYF	TGTGCCAGCAGCGTAGGGGGGACTTATTCCTACGAGCAGTACTTC	TRBV9	-	TRBJ2-7	-
CSVETGEADTQYF	TGCAGCGTTGAAACCGGGGAAGCAGATACGCAGTATTTT	TRBV29-1	-	TRBJ2-3	-
CASTGTHDGTNSYGYTF	TGTGCCAGCACGGGGACTCATGACGGGACTAACTCCTATGGCTACACCTTC	TRBV5-6	-	TRBJ1-2	-
CASSSITGDETQYF	TGTGCCAGCAGCTCGATAACAGGAGACGAGACCCAGTACTTC	TRBV13	-	TRBJ2-5	once
CAWSVLENTEAFF	TGTGCCTGGAGTGTACTCGAGAACACTGAAGCTTTCTTT	TRBV30	-	TRBJ1-1	once
CASSPRDTEAFF	TGTGCCAGCAGTCCTCGGGATACCGAGGCTTTCTTT	TRBV28	-	TRBJ1-1	-
CASSGTSEFWQFF	TGTGCCAGCAGTGGGACTAGCGAATTTTGGCAGTTCTTC	TRBV28	TRBD2	TRBJ2-1	-
CASSQTGEGSNQPQHF	TGCGCCAGCAGCCAGACAGGGGAGGGTAGCAATCAGCCCCAGCATTTT	TRBV4-1	TRBD1	TRBJ1-5	-
CASSLGRTGVLGYTF	TGTGCCAGCAGCTTGGGGCGGACAGGGGTCCTTGGCTACACCTTC	TRBV13	TRBD1	TRBJ1-2	-
CASSVGTAAGNEQFF	TGTGCCAGCAGCGTCGGGACAGCGGCAGGCAATGAGCAGTTCTTC	TRBV9	TRBD1	TRBJ2-1	once
CASSVERYSGANVLTF	TGTGCCAGCAGCGTAGAGCGGTACTCTGGGGCCAACGTCCTGACTTTC	TRBV9	-	TRBJ2-6	-
CASSEAVSWIQETQYF	TGTGCCAGCAGTGAAGCGGTCTCGTGGATCCAAGAGACCCAGTACTTC	TRBV6-1	-	TRBJ2-5	-
CASSSQTGVGGQTQYF	TGTGCCAGCAGCTCACAGACGGGAGTGGGGGGGCAGACCCAGTACTTC	TRBV7-2	-	TRBJ2-5	-
CASSEQGRGYGYTF	TGTGCCAGCAGTGAGCAGGGCCGGGGCTATGGCTACACCTTC	TRBV25-1	-	TRBJ1-2	once
CASSPSSGSYNEQFF	TGTGCCAGCTCACCATCCAGCGGATCCTACAATGAGCAGTTCTTC	TRBV18	-	TRBJ2-1	few
CASSFTPGTGGMYEQYF	TGTGCCAGCAGCTTTACTCCCGGGACAGGGGGTATGTACGAGCAGTACTTC	TRBV7-9	TRBD1	TRBJ2-7	-
CATSRDVRSTEAFF	TGTGCCACCAGCAGAGATGTGAGGTCCACTGAAGCTTTCTTT	TRBV15	-	TRBJ1-1	-
CASSPSVGSRDTQYF	TGTGCCAGCAGCCCCTCGGTAGGCTCGCGGGATACGCAGTATTTT	TRBV7-7	-	TRBJ2-3	-
CASSLGQGLTTDTQYF	TGTGCCAGCAGCTTAGGACAGGGACTAACCACAGATACGCAGTATTTT	TRBV7-2	-	TRBJ2-3	-
CASSLALPSTVYQETQYF	TGTGCCAGCAGCTTAGCCCTCCCATCGACCGTGTACCAAGAGACCCAGTACTTC	TRBV11-2	-	TRBJ2-5	once
CAISDVSEYMNTEAFF	TGTGCCATCAGTGATGTGTCAGAGTACATGAACACTGAAGCTTTCTTT	TRBV10-3	-	TRBJ1-1	-
CAWSVGQYSNQPQHF	TGTGCCTGGAGTGTAGGGCAGTATAGCAATCAGCCCCAGCATTTT	TRBV30	-	TRBJ1-5	-
CASSPETVNTGELFF	TGTGCCAGCAGCCCTGAGACAGTAAACACCGGGGAGCTGTTTTTT	TRBV7-9	-	TRBJ2-2	few
CSVRTGNTIYF	TGCAGCGTCCGGACTGGAAACACCATATATTTT	TRBV29-1	-	TRBJ1-3	-
CASSSLTGQTSYGYTF	TGTGCCAGCAGTTCACTGACAGGCCAAACCTCCTATGGCTACACCTTC	TRBV27	-	TRBJ1-2	many
CASSQGTGVDNEQFF	TGCGCCAGCAGCCAAGGGACAGGGGTGGACAATGAGCAGTTCTTC	TRBV5-1	TRBD1	TRBJ2-1	-
CASSPLAGGPEETQYF	TGCGCCAGCAGCCCCCTAGCGGGGGGGCCCGAAGAGACCCAGTACTTC	TRBV4-1	TRBD2	TRBJ2-5	few
CASSDGTGLAKNIQYF	TGTGCCAGCAGCGACGGGACAGGTCTAGCCAAAAACATTCAGTACTTC	TRBV5-6	TRBD1	TRBJ2-4	-
CASSLYRENEQFF	TGTGCCAGCAGCTTATACCGAGAAAATGAGCAGTTCTTC	TRBV7-9	-	TRBJ2-1	-
CASAAGYYGYTF	TGTGCGTCCGCGGCAGGGTACTATGGCTACACCTTC	TRBV7-2	-	TRBJ1-2	-
CASSDPLGTSGPWEQFF	TGTGCCAGTAGTGATCCTCTCGGGACTAGTGGGCCATGGGAGCAGTTCTTC	TRBV19	TRBD2	TRBJ2-1	-